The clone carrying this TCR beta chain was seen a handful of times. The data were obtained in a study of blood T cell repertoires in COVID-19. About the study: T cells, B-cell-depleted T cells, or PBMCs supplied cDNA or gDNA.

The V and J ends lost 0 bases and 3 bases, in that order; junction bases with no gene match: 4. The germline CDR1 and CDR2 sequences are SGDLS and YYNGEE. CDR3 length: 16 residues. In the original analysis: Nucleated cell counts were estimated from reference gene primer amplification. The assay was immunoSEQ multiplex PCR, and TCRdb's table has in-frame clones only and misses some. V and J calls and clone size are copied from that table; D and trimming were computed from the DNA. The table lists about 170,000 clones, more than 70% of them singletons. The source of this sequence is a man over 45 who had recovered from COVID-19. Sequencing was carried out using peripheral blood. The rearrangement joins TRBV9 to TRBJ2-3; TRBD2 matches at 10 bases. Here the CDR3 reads CASSVGSGGATDTQYF. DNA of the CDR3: TGTGCCAGCAGCGTAGGGAGCGGGGGGGCAACAGATACGCAGTATTTT.